This T cell receptor beta chain was found in a study of blood T cell repertoires in COVID-19. Study-wide background: COVID-19 samples collected from the United States, Italy and Spain covered acute and convalescent phases. From T cells, B-cell-depleted T cells, or PBMCs came the material, which was cDNA or gDNA.

Source study methods: Estimates of nucleated cell counts were drawn from the amplification of reference gene primers. Some clones are missing from TCRdb's copy, which holds only in-frame ones; the method was immunoSEQ multiplex PCR. That table furnishes V, J and clone size, whereas the DNA furnished D and trimming. The repertoire includes a few hundred thousand clones, approximately 82% of them detected once, and approximately 2% sits in the top ten. Germline CDR1 and CDR2: LGHNA and YNFKEQ. V was clipped by 4 bases and J by 4 bases; unmatched bases: 16. The CDR3 is 18 amino acids. This TCR was recovered from a man in his forties who had recovered from COVID-19. The chain uses TRBV4-2 and TRBJ1-1, with 9 nucleotides matching TRBD1. Specimen: peripheral blood. The CDR3 DNA reads as TGTGCCAGCAGCCTTGGTCCCGGGACAGGGCGAGAGGGCACTGAAGCTTTCTTT. Translating gives CASSLGPGTGREGTEAFF.